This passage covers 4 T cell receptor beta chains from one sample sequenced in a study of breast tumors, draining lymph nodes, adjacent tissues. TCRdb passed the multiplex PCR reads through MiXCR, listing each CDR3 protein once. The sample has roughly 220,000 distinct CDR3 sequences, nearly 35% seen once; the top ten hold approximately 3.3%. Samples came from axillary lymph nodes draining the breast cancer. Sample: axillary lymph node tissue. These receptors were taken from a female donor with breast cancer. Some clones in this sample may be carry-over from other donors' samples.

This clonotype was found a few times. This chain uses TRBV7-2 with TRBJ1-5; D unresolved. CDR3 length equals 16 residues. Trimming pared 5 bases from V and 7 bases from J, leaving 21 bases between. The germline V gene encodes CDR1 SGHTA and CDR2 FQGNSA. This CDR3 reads CASSRLPGTYEQPQHF. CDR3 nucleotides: TGTGCCAGCAGCCGTCTCCCGGGAACCTACGAGCAGCCCCAGCATTTT.

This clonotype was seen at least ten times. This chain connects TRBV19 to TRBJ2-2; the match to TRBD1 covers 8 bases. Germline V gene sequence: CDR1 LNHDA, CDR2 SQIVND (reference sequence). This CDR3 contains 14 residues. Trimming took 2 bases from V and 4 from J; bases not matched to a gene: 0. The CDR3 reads CASSITGGTGELFF. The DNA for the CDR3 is TGTGCCAGTAGTATAACAGGGGGCACCGGGGAGCTGTTTTTT.

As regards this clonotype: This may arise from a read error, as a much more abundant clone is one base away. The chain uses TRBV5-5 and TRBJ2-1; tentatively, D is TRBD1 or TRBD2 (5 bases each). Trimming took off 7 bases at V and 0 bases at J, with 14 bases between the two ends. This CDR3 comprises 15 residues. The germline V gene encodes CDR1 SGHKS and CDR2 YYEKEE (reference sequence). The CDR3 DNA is TGTGCCAGCGGTACCGGGACCCTCTCCTACAATGAGCAGTTCTTC. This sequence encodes CASGTGTLSYNEQFF.

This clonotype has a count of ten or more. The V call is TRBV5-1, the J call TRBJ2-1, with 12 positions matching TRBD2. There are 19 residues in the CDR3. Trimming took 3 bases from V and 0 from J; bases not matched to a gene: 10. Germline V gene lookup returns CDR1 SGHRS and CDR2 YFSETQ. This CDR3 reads CASSYGLAGRPTSYNEQFF. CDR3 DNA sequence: TGCGCCAGCAGCTATGGACTAGCGGGGAGGCCAACCTCCTACAATGAGCAGTTCTTC.